A single sample gave rise to the 15 T cell receptor beta chains below, sequenced in a study of early T cells in non-severe SARS-CoV-2 infection. In TCRdb, the 5' RACE reads were re-called with MiXCR into one record per CDR3 protein. There are 20,000 to 25,000 distinct CDR3 sequences in the sample; 5.7% occur only once, and more than 12% lies in the top ten. The source material was whole blood, sampled at baseline. The receptors were gathered from an adult who was a healthcare worker with PCR-confirmed SARS-CoV-2 infection or an uninfected control (not recorded which).

In this sample, this clonotype turned up many times. The genes are TRBV7-9 and TRBJ2-3, with D possibly called TRBD1 or TRBD2 (6 bases each). Germline V gene sequence: CDR1 SEHNR, CDR2 FQNEAQ (reference sequence). Deletions cut 5 bases from V and 3 bases from J, with 12 bases between. This CDR3 has 14 residues. CDR3 protein: CASSSRGETDTQYF. CDR3 in DNA: TGTGCCAGCAGCAGTAGGGGGGAAACAGATACGCAGTATTTT.

In its sample, this clonotype was seen many times. The chain joins TRBV7-2 to TRBJ2-7; 9 bases fit TRBD1. Losses at the gene ends were 6 bases for V and 2 bases for J; bases not matched to a gene: 8. Germline values: CDR1 SGHTA, CDR2 FQGNSA. The CDR3 length is 15 residues. Here the CDR3 reads CASRQTGGTTYEQYF. The CDR3 DNA is TGTGCCAGCAGACAAACAGGGGGCACTACCTACGAGCAGTACTTC.

This clonotype was detected once. The rearrangement joins TRBV7-3 to TRBJ2-2; D not certain. Germline CDR1 and CDR2: SGHTA and FQGTGA. The V and J ends lost 1 base and 0 bases respectively, with 3 bases between them. This CDR3 has 14 residues. CDR3 amino acids: CASSLNSNTGELFF. The CDR3 DNA reads TGTGCCAGCAGCTTAAACTCGAACACCGGGGAGCTGTTTTTT.

This clonotype turned up a few times. V and J are TRBV18 and TRBJ2-7; TRBD1 might be the D (6 bases). The CDR3 extends over 15 amino acids. V was clipped by 3 bases and J by 5 bases, with 17 bases between them. Per germline, CDR1 KGHSH and CDR2 LQKENI. The CDR3 is CASSPGTGTLNEQYF. In DNA form, the CDR3 reads TGTGCCAGCTCACCGGGCACAGGGACCCTTAACGAGCAGTACTTC.

This clonotype came up a few times. Because it lacks the conserved phenylalanine or tryptophan at the end, this CDR3 is likely a read error. It is unclear where the CDR3 begins or ends on the DNA, so no DNA is shown, and the CDR3 is as TCRdb lists it. V usage is TRBV20-1 and J usage is TRBJ2-7; TRBD2, as called in the table, went unchecked against the DNA. Per the germline V gene, CDR1 is DFQATT and CDR2 is SNEGSKA (reference sequence). The CDR3 totals 17 residues, both ends included. The CDR3 loop is CSARHPLPGLAGAHQVI.

This chain connects TRBV24-1 to TRBJ2-5; D unresolved. CDR1 and CDR2 from the germline V gene are KGHDR and SFDVKD. CDR3 length: 16 residues. V lost 2 bases and J lost 1, with 13 bases in between. The CDR3 DNA follows: TGTGCCACCAGTGATTCCCACCAAGAACTCCAAGAGACCCAGTACTTC. It translates to CATSDSHQELQETQYF.

This clonotype was seen a few times. J is TRBJ2-3 and V is TRBV2, with D hard to call. The CDR3 has 12 amino acids. The V end was cut by 4 bases, the J end by 8 bases, with 10 bases between. In germline, CDR1 is SNHLY, CDR2 FYNNEI. CDR3 DNA: TGTGCCAGCAGTGCAAGCGTTATTACGCAGTATTTT. Encoded protein: CASSASVITQYF.

This clonotype was seen a few times. V usage is TRBV11-2 and J usage is TRBJ2-4; 7 bases are a match to TRBD1. Germline V gene data show CDR1 as SGHAT and CDR2 as FQNNGV. The CDR3 is 14 residues long. V was pared by 0 bases and J by 6 bases, with 2 bases of the junction left unmatched. CDR3 sequence (DNA): TGTGCCAGCAGCTTAGATCGGGACAGAAACATTCAGTACTTC. This codes for CASSLDRDRNIQYF. Full variable domain (remainder filled in from reference TRBV11-2 and TRBJ2-4): EAGVAQSPRYKIIEKRQSVAFWCNPISGHATLYWYQQILGQGPKLLIQFQNNGVVDDSQLPKDRFSAERLKGVDSTLKIQPAKLEDSAVYLCASSLDRDRNIQYFGAGTRLSVL.

This clonotype was seen a handful of times. This rearrangement joins TRBV27 to TRBJ2-7, with a weak D call TRBD1 (5 bases). The germline V gene has CDR1 MNHEY and CDR2 SMNVEV (reference sequence). The CDR3 has 12 residues. V shed 11 bases and J shed 4 bases, with 15 bases lying between them. The CDR3 reads CAVQGALYEQYF. Here the CDR3 DNA reads TGTGCCGTGCAGGGTGCGCTGTACGAGCAGTACTTC.

There are a few counts of this clonotype. J is TRBJ1-1 and V is TRBV3-1, with 7 bases identical to TRBD1. This CDR3 is built from 14 residues. Looked up from germline, CDR1 is LGHDT and CDR2 is YNNKEL (reference sequence). V lost 5 bases to trimming and J lost 4 bases; unmatched junction nucleotides: 7. The CDR3 spells CASSNLQGFTEAFF. The CDR3 DNA reads TGTGCCAGCAGCAACCTACAGGGGTTCACTGAAGCTTTCTTT.

V gene TRBV30 combines with J gene TRBJ2-2; a weak D match, TRBD1 (5 bases). Germline V gene sequence: CDR1 GTSNPN, CDR2 SVGIG (reference sequence). Trimming took off 2 bases at V and 6 bases at J, with 10 bases between the two ends. The CDR3 loop spans 13 amino acids. The CDR3 loop reads CAWSPQTAGELFF. Written as DNA, the CDR3 is TGTGCCTGGAGTCCCCAGACAGCCGGGGAGCTGTTTTTT.

The gene calls are TRBV7-9 and TRBJ1-5, with D possibly TRBD1 on 5 matching bases. Trimming left V 7 bases short and J 1 base short, with 8 bases between. The germline gives CDR1 SEHNR, CDR2 FQNEAQ (reference sequence). The CDR3 length is 13 residues. The CDR3 region is CASTQGSNQPQHF. The CDR3 region has the DNA TGTGCCAGCACTCAGGGCAGCAATCAGCCCCAGCATTTT.

The rearrangement joins TRBV19 to TRBJ2-3; D uncertain. This CDR3 has 14 amino acids. V lost 5 bases and J lost 2, with 11 bases in between. CDR1 is LNHDA and CDR2 is SQIVND in the germline V gene (reference sequence). The CDR3 DNA reads TGTGCCAGTAGTGCTGTAGCTTTCACAGATACGCAGTATTTT. Protein product: CASSAVAFTDTQYF.

This clonotype came up many times. The rearrangement uses TRBV7-6 and TRBJ2-1, with TRBD1 identical over 10 bases. Trimming took 5 bases from V and 2 from J; bases not matched to a gene: 6. The germline gives CDR1 SGHVS, CDR2 FNYEAQ. There are 16 residues in the CDR3. The CDR3 spells CASSPRQGAAYNEQFF. For the CDR3, the DNA is TGTGCCAGCAGCCCACGACAGGGGGCGGCCTACAATGAGCAGTTCTTC.

This clonotype showed up many times. V and J are TRBV6-2 or TRBV6-3 and TRBJ2-7; D unresolved. V lost 6 bases to trimming and J lost 2 bases, with 17 bases between them. The CDR3 loop spans 15 amino acids. Germline assignment: CDR1 MNHEY and CDR2 SVGEGT. The CDR3 reads CASSSYGTSTYEQYF. CDR3 in DNA: TGTGCCAGCAGCTCCTATGGCACTTCGACCTACGAGCAGTACTTC.